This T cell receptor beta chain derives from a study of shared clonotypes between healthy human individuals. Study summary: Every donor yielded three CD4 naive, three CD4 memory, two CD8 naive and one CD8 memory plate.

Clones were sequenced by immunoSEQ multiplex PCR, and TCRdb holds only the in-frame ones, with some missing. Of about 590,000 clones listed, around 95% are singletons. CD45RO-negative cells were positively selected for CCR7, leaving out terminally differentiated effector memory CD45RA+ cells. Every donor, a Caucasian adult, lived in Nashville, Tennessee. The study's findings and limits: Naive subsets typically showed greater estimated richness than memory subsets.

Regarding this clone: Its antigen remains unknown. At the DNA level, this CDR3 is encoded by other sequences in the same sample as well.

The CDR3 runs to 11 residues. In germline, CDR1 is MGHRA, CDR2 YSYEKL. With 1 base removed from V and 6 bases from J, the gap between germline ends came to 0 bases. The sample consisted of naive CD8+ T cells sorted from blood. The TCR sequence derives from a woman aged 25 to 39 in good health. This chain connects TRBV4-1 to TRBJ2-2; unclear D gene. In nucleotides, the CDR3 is TGCGCCAGCAGCCAAGCCGGGGAGCTGTTTTTT. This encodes CASSQAGELFF.